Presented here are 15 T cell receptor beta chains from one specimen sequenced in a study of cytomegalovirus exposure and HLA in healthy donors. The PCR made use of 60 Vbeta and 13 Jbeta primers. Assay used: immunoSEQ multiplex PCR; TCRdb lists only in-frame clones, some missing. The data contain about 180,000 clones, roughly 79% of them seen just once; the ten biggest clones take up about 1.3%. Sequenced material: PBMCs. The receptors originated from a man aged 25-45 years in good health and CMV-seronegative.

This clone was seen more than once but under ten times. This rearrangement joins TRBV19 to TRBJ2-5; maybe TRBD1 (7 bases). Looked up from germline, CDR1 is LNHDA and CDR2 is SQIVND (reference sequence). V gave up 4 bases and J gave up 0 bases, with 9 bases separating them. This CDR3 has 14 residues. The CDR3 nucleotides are TGTGCCAGTAGTAGCGGGACAGACCAAGAGACCCAGTACTTC. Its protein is CASSSGTDQETQYF.

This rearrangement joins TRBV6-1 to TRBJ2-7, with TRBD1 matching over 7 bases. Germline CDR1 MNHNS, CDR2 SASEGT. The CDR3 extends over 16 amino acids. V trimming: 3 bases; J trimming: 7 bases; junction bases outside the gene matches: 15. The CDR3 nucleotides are TGTGCCAGCAGTGAGTGGGGACAGACGACTACGTGGGAGCAGTACTTC. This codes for CASSEWGQTTTWEQYF.

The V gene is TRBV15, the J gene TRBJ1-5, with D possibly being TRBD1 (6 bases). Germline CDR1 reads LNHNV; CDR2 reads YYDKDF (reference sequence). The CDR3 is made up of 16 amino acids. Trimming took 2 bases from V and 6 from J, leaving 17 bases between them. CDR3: CATSRTTQGIGQPQHF. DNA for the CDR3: TGTGCCACCAGCAGAACGACACAGGGTATCGGTCAGCCCCAGCATTTT. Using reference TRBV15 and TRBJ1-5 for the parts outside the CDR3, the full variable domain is DAMVIQNPRYQVTQFGKPVTLSCSQTLNHNVMYWYQQKSSQAPKLLFHYYDKDFNNEADTPDNFQSRRPNTSFCFLDIRSPGLGDTAMYLCATSRTTQGIGQPQHFGDGTRLSIL.

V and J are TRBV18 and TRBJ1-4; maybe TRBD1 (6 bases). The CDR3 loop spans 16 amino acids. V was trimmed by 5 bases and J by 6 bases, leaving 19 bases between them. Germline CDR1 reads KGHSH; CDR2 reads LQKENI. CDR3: CASSSVQGSLHEKLFF. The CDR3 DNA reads TGTGCCAGCTCATCAGTACAGGGATCGCTCCATGAAAAACTGTTTTTT.

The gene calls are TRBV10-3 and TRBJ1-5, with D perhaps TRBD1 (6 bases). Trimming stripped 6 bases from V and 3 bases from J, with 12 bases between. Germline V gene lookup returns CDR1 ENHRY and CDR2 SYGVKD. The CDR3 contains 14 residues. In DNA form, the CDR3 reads TGTGCCATCAGGCAAACAGGGAACAATCAGCCCCAGCATTTT. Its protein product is CAIRQTGNNQPQHF.

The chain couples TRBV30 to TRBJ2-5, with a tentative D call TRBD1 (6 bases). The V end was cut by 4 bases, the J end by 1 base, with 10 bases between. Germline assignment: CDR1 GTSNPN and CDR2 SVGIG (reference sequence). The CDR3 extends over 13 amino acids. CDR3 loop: CAWTRGAQETQYF. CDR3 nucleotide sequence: TGTGCCTGGACCAGGGGAGCCCAAGAGACCCAGTACTTC.

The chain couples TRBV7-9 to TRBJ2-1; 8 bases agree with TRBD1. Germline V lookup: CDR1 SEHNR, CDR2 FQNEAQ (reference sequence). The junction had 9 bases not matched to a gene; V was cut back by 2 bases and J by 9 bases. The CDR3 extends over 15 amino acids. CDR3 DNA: TGTGCCAGCAGCTTACGGCGGACAGGGATAGGTGAGCAGTTCTTC. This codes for CASSLRRTGIGEQFF.

In DNA, the CDR3 is TGTGCCAGCAGCTTAGGAGCCGGGGAAACTGAAGCTTTCTTT. It translates to CASSLGAGETEAFF. The V call is TRBV7-8, the J call TRBJ1-1; D uncertain. Germline V CDR1 and CDR2: SGHVS, FQNEAQ. V lost 1 base to trimming and J lost 5 bases, with 11 bases between them. The CDR3 runs 14 residues.

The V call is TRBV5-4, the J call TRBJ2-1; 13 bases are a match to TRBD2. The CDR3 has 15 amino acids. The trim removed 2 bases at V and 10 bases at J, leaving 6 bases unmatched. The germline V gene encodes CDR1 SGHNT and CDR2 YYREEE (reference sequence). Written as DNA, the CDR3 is TGTGCCAGCAGCTTAGGGACTAGCGGGGTAGGGGAGCAGTTCTTC. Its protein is CASSLGTSGVGEQFF.

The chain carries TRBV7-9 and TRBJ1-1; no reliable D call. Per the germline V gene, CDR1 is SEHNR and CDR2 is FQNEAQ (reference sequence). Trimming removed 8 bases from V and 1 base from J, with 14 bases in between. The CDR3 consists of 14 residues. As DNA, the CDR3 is TGTGCCAGCGCCGTACATCCGGGGAACACTGAAGCTTTCTTT. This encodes CASAVHPGNTEAFF.

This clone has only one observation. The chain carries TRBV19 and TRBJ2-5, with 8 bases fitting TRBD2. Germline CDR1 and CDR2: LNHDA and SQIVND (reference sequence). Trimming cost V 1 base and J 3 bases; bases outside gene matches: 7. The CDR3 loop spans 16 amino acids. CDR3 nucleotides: TGTGCCAGTAGTATAGGACTAGCGTCACCCAAAGAGACCCAGTACTTC. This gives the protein CASSIGLASPKETQYF.

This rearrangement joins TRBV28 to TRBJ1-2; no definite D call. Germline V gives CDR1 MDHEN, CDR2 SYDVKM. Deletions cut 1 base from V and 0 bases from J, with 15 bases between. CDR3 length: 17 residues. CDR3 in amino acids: CASSLFSPGLSNYGYTF. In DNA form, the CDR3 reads TGTGCCAGCAGTTTATTCTCCCCGGGATTGTCTAACTATGGCTACACCTTC.

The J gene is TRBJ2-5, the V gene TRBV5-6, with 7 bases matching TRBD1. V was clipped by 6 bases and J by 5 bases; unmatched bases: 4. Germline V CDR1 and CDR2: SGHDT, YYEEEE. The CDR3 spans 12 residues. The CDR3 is CASNRGRETQYF. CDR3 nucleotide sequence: TGTGCCAGCAACAGGGGTAGGGAGACCCAGTACTTC.

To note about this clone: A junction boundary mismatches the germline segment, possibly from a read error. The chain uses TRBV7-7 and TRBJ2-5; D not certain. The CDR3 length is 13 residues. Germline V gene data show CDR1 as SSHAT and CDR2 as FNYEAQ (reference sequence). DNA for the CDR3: TGTGCTAGCAGCTTAGTAATACAAGAGACCCAGTACTTC. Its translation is CASSLVIQETQYF.

The CDR3 here is CASSLEQGTLHF. In DNA, the CDR3 is TGCGCCAGCAGCTTGGAACAGGGTACCCTCCACTTT. J is TRBJ1-6 and V is TRBV5-1, with D perhaps matching TRBD1 (6 bases). Per the germline V gene, CDR1 is SGHRS and CDR2 is YFSETQ. The CDR3 extends over 12 amino acids. The V and J ends lost 0 bases and 14 bases respectively, with 9 bases between them.